This is a list of T cell receptor beta chains from one sample in a study of beta chain features in type 1 diabetes. Sequencing used immunoSEQ multiplex PCR; TCRdb keeps in-frame clones, though not all of them. The sample shows about 250,000 clones, roughly an eighth of them seen only once. The sample taken for sequencing was naive CD4+ T cells from blood. These receptors all come from a woman aged 40 to 50 in good health. Each CDR3 is given with its conserved first and last residue. The order of the fields is clone size, J gene, D gene, V gene, CDR3 protein, CDR3 DNA. D genes are given only for firm matches. Size is omitted from some rows. Given values are once, few, many or a class for expanded clones.

size: .
J: TRBJ1-6
D: .
V: TRBV10-3
CDR3: CAISESGRSYNSPLHF
DNA: TGTGCCATCAGTGAGTCGGGGAGGTCCTATAATTCACCCCTCCACTTT

size: .
J: TRBJ2-5
D: .
V: TRBV9
CDR3: CASSSPSRAETQYF
DNA: TGTGCCAGCAGCTCGCCGAGCCGTGCCGAGACCCAGTACTTC

size: few
J: TRBJ2-5
D: .
V: TRBV7-8
CDR3: CASSSFAGYGETQYF
DNA: TGTGCCAGCAGCTCGTTTGCGGGCTATGGCGAGACCCAGTACTTC

size: .
J: TRBJ2-6
D: .
V: TRBV5-1
CDR3: CASSLEQGGVSGANVLTF
DNA: TGCGCCAGCAGCTTGGAGCAGGGGGGAGTATCTGGGGCCAACGTCCTGACTTTC

size: .
J: TRBJ2-2
D: .
V: TRBV27
CDR3: CASSLSTRVGELFF
DNA: TGTGCCAGCAGTTTATCGACGCGGGTCGGGGAGCTGTTTTTT

size: few
J: TRBJ1-1
D: TRBD1
V: TRBV6-5
CDR3: CASSYLRTGKNTEAFF
DNA: TGTGCCAGCAGTTACTTGCGGACAGGCAAGAACACTGAAGCTTTCTTT

size: .
J: TRBJ1-5
D: TRBD1
V: TRBV6-5
CDR3: CASSTGVGSNQPQHF
DNA: TGTGCCAGCAGTACAGGGGTTGGGAGCAATCAGCCCCAGCATTTT

size: few
J: TRBJ1-5
D: TRBD1
V: TRBV18
CDR3: CASSRMDREISNQPQHF
DNA: TGTGCCAGCTCACGAATGGACAGGGAAATAAGCAATCAGCCCCAGCATTTT

size: few
J: TRBJ1-2
D: .
V: TRBV2
CDR3: CASRLGEDYGYTF
DNA: TGTGCCAGCAGGCTAGGGGAGGACTATGGCTACACCTTC

size: .
J: TRBJ2-7
D: TRBD1
V: TRBV2
CDR3: CASRGRQGPLYEQYF
DNA: TGTGCCAGCAGGGGTCGACAGGGTCCCCTCTACGAGCAGTACTTC

size: few
J: TRBJ2-5
D: .
V: TRBV16
CDR3: CASSHYPVETQYF
DNA: TGTGCCAGCAGCCATTACCCAGTGGAGACCCAGTACTTC

size: .
J: TRBJ2-3
D: TRBD2
V: TRBV29-1
CDR3: CSVDRTSGGADTQYF
DNA: TGCAGCGTTGATAGGACTAGCGGGGGGGCAGATACGCAGTATTTT

size: .
J: TRBJ2-5
D: .
V: TRBV7-2
CDR3: CASSSSGTTQETQYF
DNA: TGTGCCAGCAGCTCCTCCGGGACAACCCAAGAGACCCAGTACTTC

size: .
J: TRBJ2-1
D: TRBD2
V: TRBV6-5
CDR3: CASSYGGDSSWFF
DNA: TGTGCCAGCAGTTACGGGGGGGACTCTTCTTGGTTCTTC

size: few
J: TRBJ1-3
D: .
V: TRBV5-1
CDR3: CASSPGFQSGNTIYF
DNA: TGCGCCAGCAGCCCGGGATTTCAGTCTGGAAACACCATATATTTT

size: few
J: TRBJ2-1
D: TRBD2
V: TRBV5-1
CDR3: CASSSGLAGAGSYNEQFF
DNA: TGCGCCAGCAGCTCGGGACTAGCGGGGGCTGGTTCCTACAATGAGCAGTTCTTC

size: .
J: TRBJ1-5
D: .
V: TRBV29-1
CDR3: CSVDSGVNQPQHF
DNA: TGCAGCGTCGACTCAGGGGTGAATCAGCCCCAGCATTTT

size: few
J: TRBJ2-7
D: .
V: TRBV5-8
CDR3: CASSLFRVHEQYF
DNA: TGTGCCAGCAGCTTATTCAGGGTTCACGAGCAGTACTTC

size: .
J: TRBJ2-7
D: .
V: TRBV9
CDR3: CASSRAGTTYEQYF
DNA: TGTGCCAGCAGCCGAGCAGGCACGACATACGAGCAGTACTTC

size: few
J: TRBJ2-1
D: .
V: TRBV7-2
CDR3: CASSLQRGLGLNEQFF
DNA: TGTGCCAGCAGCTTACAGAGGGGCTTGGGACTTAATGAGCAGTTCTTC

size: .
J: TRBJ2-2
D: .
V: TRBV13
CDR3: CASSFEEHTGELFF
DNA: TGTGCCAGCAGCTTTGAGGAACACACCGGGGAGCTGTTTTTT

size: few
J: TRBJ2-5
D: TRBD1
V: TRBV6-1
CDR3: CASILTGVKTQYF
DNA: TGTGCCAGCATTCTAACAGGGGTAAAGACCCAGTACTTC

size: .
J: TRBJ1-5
D: TRBD1
V: TRBV19
CDR3: CASSIGQEEHF
DNA: TGTGCCAGTAGTATCGGACAGGAGGAACATTTT

size: .
J: TRBJ2-7
D: TRBD1
V: TRBV5-1
CDR3: CASSLDRGLYEQYF
DNA: TGCGCCAGCAGCTTGGACAGGGGCCTTTACGAGCAGTACTTC

size: .
J: TRBJ2-3
D: TRBD2
V: TRBV23-1
CDR3: CASSQLSSGGAWSTDTQYF
DNA: TGCGCCAGCAGTCAATTATCTAGCGGGGGGGCTTGGAGCACAGATACGCAGTATTTT

size: few
J: TRBJ2-7
D: .
V: TRBV11-2
CDR3: CASSSFEGQYF
DNA: TGTGCCAGCAGCTCTTTTGAGGGGCAGTACTTC

size: .
J: TRBJ2-7
D: TRBD1
V: TRBV11-2
CDR3: CASSSRGDRAGEQYF
DNA: TGTGCCAGCAGCTCCCGGGGGGACAGGGCTGGCGAGCAGTACTTC

size: few
J: TRBJ2-2
D: TRBD2
V: TRBV6-1
CDR3: CASTQQPGGTGELFF
DNA: TGTGCCAGCACTCAACAACCGGGGGGCACCGGGGAGCTGTTTTTT

size: .
J: TRBJ2-1
D: .
V: TRBV5-4
CDR3: CASSLRPGNEQFF
DNA: TGTGCCAGCAGCTTGAGGCCGGGAAATGAGCAGTTCTTC

size: few
J: TRBJ2-2
D: TRBD2
V: TRBV13
CDR3: CASSQRPRGTGELFF
DNA: TGTGCCAGCAGCCAAAGGCCGCGGGGGACCGGGGAGCTGTTTTTT

size: few
J: TRBJ2-3
D: .
V: TRBV10-3
CDR3: CAISGRSSTDTQYF
DNA: TGTGCCATCAGTGGTAGGAGTAGCACAGATACGCAGTATTTT

size: few
J: TRBJ2-3
D: TRBD1
V: TRBV7-8
CDR3: CASSLVGTAISTDTQYF
DNA: TGTGCCAGCAGCTTAGTGGGGACAGCGATAAGCACAGATACGCAGTATTTT

size: .
J: TRBJ1-2
D: .
V: TRBV5-6
CDR3: CASSLLGYGYTF
DNA: TGTGCCAGCAGCTTGCTCGGTTATGGCTACACCTTC

size: .
J: TRBJ2-4
D: TRBD1
V: TRBV5-1
CDR3: CASSLVGQGKNIQYF
DNA: TGCGCCAGCAGCTTGGTGGGACAGGGAAAAAACATTCAGTACTTC

size: .
J: TRBJ1-2
D: .
V: TRBV6-5
CDR3: CASSYPSQGLDYGYTF
DNA: TGTGCCAGCAGTTACCCTTCACAGGGATTAGACTATGGCTACACCTTC

size: few
J: TRBJ1-1
D: TRBD1
V: TRBV2
CDR3: CASSSGQGNTEAFF
DNA: TGTGCCAGCAGTTCGGGACAGGGGAACACTGAAGCTTTCTTT

size: .
J: TRBJ2-7
D: TRBD2
V: TRBV5-1
CDR3: CASSLDASGGTYEQYF
DNA: TGCGCCAGCAGCTTGGACGCTAGCGGGGGGACCTACGAGCAGTACTTC

size: few
J: TRBJ2-1
D: TRBD2
V: TRBV5-1
CDR3: CASALSGGSYNEQFF
DNA: TGCGCCAGCGCCCTAAGCGGGGGGTCCTACAATGAGCAGTTCTTC

size: few
J: TRBJ2-3
D: TRBD2
V: TRBV7-9
CDR3: CASSQRTSGGTDTQYF
DNA: TGTGCCAGCAGCCAACGGACTAGCGGGGGCACAGATACGCAGTATTTT

size: .
J: TRBJ2-1
D: TRBD2
V: TRBV2
CDR3: CASSEEVAGRNEQFF
DNA: TGTGCCAGCAGTGAAGAAGTAGCGGGGAGGAATGAGCAGTTCTTC

size: .
J: TRBJ1-6
D: .
V: TRBV5-1
CDR3: CASSPQDNSPLHF
DNA: TGCGCCAGCAGCCCCCAGGATAATTCACCCCTCCACTTT

size: few
J: TRBJ2-1
D: .
V: TRBV11-2
CDR3: CASSLVQGSNEQFF
DNA: TGTGCCAGCAGCTTAGTACAGGGCTCCAATGAGCAGTTCTTC

size: .
J: TRBJ2-3
D: .
V: TRBV6-5
CDR3: CASSHTDTQYF
DNA: TGTGCCAGCAGTCATACAGATACGCAGTATTTT

size: .
J: TRBJ1-2
D: .
V: TRBV11-2
CDR3: CASSRGSNYGYTF
DNA: TGTGCCAGCAGCCGAGGGTCGAACTATGGCTACACCTTC

size: .
J: TRBJ1-2
D: .
V: TRBV4-3
CDR3: CASSQEVQYGYTF
DNA: TGCGCCAGCAGCCAAGAAGTACAGTATGGCTACACCTTC

size: .
J: TRBJ2-3
D: TRBD1
V: TRBV5-1
CDR3: CASSLVRQGADTQYF
DNA: TGCGCCAGCAGCTTGGTTCGCCAGGGGGCAGATACGCAGTATTTT

size: .
J: TRBJ2-3
D: .
V: TRBV18
CDR3: CASSPPASPNPTGTDTQYF
DNA: TGTGCCAGCTCACCCCCGGCTAGCCCAAACCCCACTGGCACAGATACGCAGTATTTT

size: few
J: TRBJ2-3
D: .
V: TRBV9
CDR3: CASSVSSDTQYF
DNA: TGTGCCAGCAGCGTATCGTCCGATACGCAGTATTTT

size: few
J: TRBJ1-1
D: .
V: TRBV7-9
CDR3: CASSRMGGPLNTEAFF
DNA: TGTGCCAGCAGCCGCATGGGGGGACCACTGAACACTGAAGCTTTCTTT